The rows below give T cell receptor beta chains drawn from one sample of a study of blood T cell repertoires in COVID-19. TCRdb's copy holds only in-frame clones and misses some; the assay was immunoSEQ multiplex PCR. The top ten hold about 4% of the sample, which has 250,000 or so clones, about nine tenths seen once. The sample was PBMCs or T cells enriched from blood (not recorded which). The receptors stem from a woman aged 30 to 39 with acute COVID-19. Both conserved end residues are part of each CDR3. D genes are given only for firm matches. Only part of the rows carry a size: once, few, many, or a class if the clone is expanded.

V	D	size	J	length	DNA	CDR3
TRBV10-3	NA	NA	TRBJ1-1	14	TGTGCCATCAGTGAGTATGCAGGGTTCACTGAAGCTTTCTTT	CAISEYAGFTEAFF
TRBV27	TRBD2	NA	TRBJ2-7	15	TGTGCCAGCAGTTCCTCCGGGAGGGCATACTACGAGCAGTACTTC	CASSSSGRAYYEQYF
TRBV19	NA	NA	TRBJ1-3	15	TGTGCCAGTAGTATATTGACTGACTCTGGAAACACCATATATTTT	CASSILTDSGNTIYF
TRBV3-1/TRBV3-2	TRBD2	NA	TRBJ2-2	16	TGTGCCAGCAGCCGACTAGCGGGAGCCGAAACCGGGGAGCTGTTTTTT	CASSRLAGAETGELFF
TRBV7-6	TRBD1	NA	TRBJ2-7	16	TGTGCCAGCAGCTGGGATACGGGACAGGGGTCCTACGAGCAGTACTTC	CASSWDTGQGSYEQYF
TRBV6-5	NA	NA	TRBJ2-3	15	TGTGCCAGCAGTTACTCGGGACTCAGCACAGATACGCAGTATTTT	CASSYSGLSTDTQYF
TRBV13	TRBD1	NA	TRBJ2-1	15	TGTGCCAGCACCAGAGAGGGACAGGGAGTTATGGAGCAGTTCTTC	CASTREGQGVMEQFF
TRBV10-3	NA	few	TRBJ2-7	15	TGTGCCATCAGTGGGGCCCCATCGGGATTCTACGAGCAGTACTTC	CAISGAPSGFYEQYF
TRBV7-2	NA	NA	TRBJ2-2	15	TGTGCCAGCAGCCCTAGCCTGGGCAACACCGGGGAGCTGTTTTTT	CASSPSLGNTGELFF
TRBV24-1	TRBD1	NA	TRBJ2-1	18	TGTGCCACCAGTGCCGCAGGACTGGGACAGGGGGCCTACAATGAGCAGTTCTTC	CATSAAGLGQGAYNEQFF
TRBV28	NA	NA	TRBJ1-5	14	TGTGCCAGCAGGTCTGGGGGCTTCAGTCAGCCCCAGCATTTT	CASRSGGFSQPQHF
TRBV3-1/TRBV3-2	TRBD1	NA	TRBJ1-5	18	TGTGCCAGCAGCCAAGGTAGGCAGGGACAGGGCTTCCCTCAGCCCCAGCATTTT	CASSQGRQGQGFPQPQHF
TRBV14	NA	NA	TRBJ2-7	11	TGTGCCAGCAGCCTTTACTACGAGCAGTACTTC	CASSLYYEQYF
TRBV5-4	NA	NA	TRBJ2-7	14	TGTGCCAGCAGCTTACCCGGGAGTTCGGGCGAGCAGTACTTC	CASSLPGSSGEQYF
TRBV24-1	TRBD2	NA	TRBJ2-1	16	TGTGCCACCAGTGCCACTAGCGGTAGCTCCTACAATGAGCAGTTCTTC	CATSATSGSSYNEQFF
TRBV10-2	NA	NA	TRBJ2-7	13	TGCGCCAGCAGTGTGGGCCAGGCCTACGAGCAGTACTTC	CASSVGQAYEQYF
TRBV2	TRBD1	once	TRBJ2-5	14	TGTGCCAGCAGCGAGGACAGGGCGGGAGAGACCCAGTACTTC	CASSEDRAGETQYF
TRBV29-1	TRBD2	NA	TRBJ2-7	18	TGCAGCGTTGTAAACAGACTAGCGGGAGGGCGGAGCTCCTACGAGCAGTACTTC	CSVVNRLAGGRSSYEQYF
TRBV27	TRBD1	NA	TRBJ1-5	15	TGTGCCAGCAGGCCGACAGGGGGCAACAATCAGCCCCAGCATTTT	CASRPTGGNNQPQHF
TRBV11-2	NA	NA	TRBJ2-1	13	TGTGCCAGCAGCTTAGGGAGTTACAATGAGCAGTTCTTC	CASSLGSYNEQFF
TRBV7-2	TRBD2	NA	TRBJ2-3	15	TGTGCCAGCAGCTTTAGCGGGAGGGGTTTTGATACGCAGTATTTT	CASSFSGRGFDTQYF
TRBV4-1	NA	NA	TRBJ1-1	13	TGCGCCAGCAGCCAAGAGAGTAGCACTGAAGCTTTCTTT	CASSQESSTEAFF
TRBV28	NA	NA	TRBJ1-5	13	TGTGCCAGCAGACGACAGGGCAATCAGCCCCAGCATTTT	CASRRQGNQPQHF
TRBV3-1/TRBV3-2	NA	NA	TRBJ2-1	16	TGTGCCAGCAGCCAAGGGGCAGGAACAGGGATTCATGAGCAGTTCTTC	CASSQGAGTGIHEQFF
TRBV2	NA	NA	TRBJ1-4	13	TGTGCCAGCAGTGCCGGGGACTGGAGAAAACTGTTTTTT	CASSAGDWRKLFF
TRBV7-9	TRBD2	NA	TRBJ2-3	15	TGTGCCAGCAGCTCCGAGCGGGAGGGCCTGTATACGCAGTATTTT	CASSSEREGLYTQYF
TRBV10-3	TRBD1	NA	TRBJ1-5	15	TGTGCCGCCGCCCCATCGGGACAGGGAAATCAGCCCCAGCATTTT	CAAAPSGQGNQPQHF
TRBV2	TRBD1	NA	TRBJ1-2	14	TGTGCCAGCAGTGGGACAGGGGCTTATTGGGGCTACACCTTC	CASSGTGAYWGYTF